This TCR beta chain was sequenced in a study of T cell responses to AZD1222 COVID-19 vaccine. CDR1 LNHDA and CDR2 SQIVND come from the germline V gene (reference sequence). Trimming removed 3 bases at V and 5 bases at J, with 10 bases between. The CDR3 runs 13 residues. Repertoires were generated with immunoSEQ multiplex PCR, while TCRdb's copy carries only in-frame clones and drops some. The sample lists roughly 160,000 clones, around 90% seen once, with 1% to 1.5% in the top ten. Regarding this clone: Its target is unknown.

Findings and caveats of the study: There were mostly white British donors and more females than males, and clonal diversity was possibly underestimated.

This TCR came from an adult who received the AZD1222 COVID-19 vaccine. The sequenced sample was peripheral blood, obtained 28 days after the second AZD1222 dose. The V call is TRBV19, the J call TRBJ1-2; a possible D gene is TRBD1 (6 bases). This CDR3 is CASSIDRSYGYTF. CDR3 DNA: TGTGCCAGTAGTATTGACAGGTCGTATGGCTACACCTTC.